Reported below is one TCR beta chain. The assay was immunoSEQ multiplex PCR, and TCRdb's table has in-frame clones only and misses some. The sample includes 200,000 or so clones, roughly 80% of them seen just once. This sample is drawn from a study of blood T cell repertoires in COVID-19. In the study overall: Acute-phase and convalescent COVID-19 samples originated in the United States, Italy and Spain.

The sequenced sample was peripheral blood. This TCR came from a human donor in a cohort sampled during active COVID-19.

DNA of the CDR3: TGTGCCAGCAGCTTAGGAAGCTCTAACTATGGCTACACCTTC. Residues: CASSLGSSNYGYTF. This rearrangement joins TRBV7-2 to TRBJ1-2; D not resolved. V was pared by 1 base and J by 0 bases, with 6 bases between. Germline V gene data show CDR1 as SGHTA and CDR2 as FQGNSA. CDR3 size: 14 residues.